This is a list of T cell receptor beta chains from one sample in a study of cytomegalovirus exposure and HLA in healthy donors. Generated by immunoSEQ multiplex PCR, the TCRdb table keeps only in-frame clones and is missing some. The sample includes 85,000 to 100,000 clones, around four fifths of them seen just once. What was sequenced was PBMCs. The receptors here all came from a man aged 45-65 years in good health and CMV-seropositive. Both conserved end residues are part of each CDR3. The D gene is left open where the match is weak. The listing skips clone size in some rows; elsewhere it reads once, few, many or a size class.

v_call: TRBV4-3; d_call: -; j_call: TRBJ2-7; clone_size: -; cdr3_nt: TGCGCCAGCAGCCAAGAGTGGGGGGTCTCCTACGAGCAGTACTTC; cdr3_aa: CASSQEWGVSYEQYF
v_call: TRBV6-8; d_call: -; j_call: TRBJ2-5; clone_size: -; cdr3_nt: TGTGCCAGCGACTCTGGGGGCGGAGAGACCCAGTACTTC; cdr3_aa: CASDSGGGETQYF
v_call: TRBV7-7; d_call: TRBD2; j_call: TRBJ2-3; clone_size: -; cdr3_nt: TGTGCTAGCAGCCCCGGGACTAGCGGGGTCGATACGCAGTATTTT; cdr3_aa: CASSPGTSGVDTQYF
v_call: TRBV19; d_call: -; j_call: TRBJ1-1; clone_size: few; cdr3_nt: TGTGCCAGTAGTTTGGGGGGAAAAACTGAAGCTTTCTTT; cdr3_aa: CASSLGGKTEAFF
v_call: TRBV28; d_call: -; j_call: TRBJ1-5; clone_size: -; cdr3_nt: TGTGCCAGCTATGGCGGGGGCGCCCAGATAAATAGCAATCAGCCCCAGCATTTT; cdr3_aa: CASYGGGAQINSNQPQHF
v_call: TRBV4-3; d_call: -; j_call: TRBJ1-6; clone_size: few; cdr3_nt: TGCGCCAGCAGCCAAGATTTTACGGAGGGCTCTAGCTCCTATAATTCACCCCTCCACTTT; cdr3_aa: CASSQDFTEGSSSYNSPLHF
v_call: TRBV7-3; d_call: TRBD1; j_call: TRBJ2-3; clone_size: -; cdr3_nt: TGTGCCAGCAGCCCACAGGGGAGTACAGATACGCAGTATTTT; cdr3_aa: CASSPQGSTDTQYF
v_call: TRBV13; d_call: -; j_call: TRBJ1-2; clone_size: -; cdr3_nt: TGTGCCAGCAGCTTAGGCTCCGGGAAGGATGGCTACACCTTC; cdr3_aa: CASSLGSGKDGYTF
v_call: TRBV6-1; d_call: -; j_call: TRBJ2-7; clone_size: many; cdr3_nt: TGTGCCAGCAGGGGTTCCGGGACTCCCGAGCAGTACTTC; cdr3_aa: CASRGSGTPEQYF
v_call: TRBV9; d_call: TRBD2; j_call: TRBJ2-5; clone_size: -; cdr3_nt: TGTGCCAGCAGCGTAGCCAGCGGACTAGCAGAGACCCAGTACTTC; cdr3_aa: CASSVASGLAETQYF
v_call: TRBV4-2; d_call: -; j_call: TRBJ2-3; clone_size: once; cdr3_nt: TGTGCCAGCAGCCAAGATCTCAGCGGCCCCACAGATACGCAGTATTTT; cdr3_aa: CASSQDLSGPTDTQYF
v_call: TRBV7-3; d_call: TRBD1; j_call: TRBJ2-7; clone_size: -; cdr3_nt: TGTGCCAGCAGTTCAGGACAGGGGGGTGAGCAGTACTTC; cdr3_aa: CASSSGQGGEQYF
v_call: TRBV29-1; d_call: -; j_call: TRBJ1-2; clone_size: -; cdr3_nt: TGCAGCGTGGCCCAAGCGGGCAGGGAAGGGTTGTACCCCTTC; cdr3_aa: CSVAQAGREGLYPF
v_call: TRBV9; d_call: TRBD2; j_call: TRBJ2-3; clone_size: few; cdr3_nt: TGTGCCAGCAGCGTCCCGGGGGGTGAAGGTACAGATACGCAGTATTTT; cdr3_aa: CASSVPGGEGTDTQYF
v_call: TRBV7-2; d_call: TRBD1; j_call: TRBJ2-1; clone_size: few; cdr3_nt: TGTGCCAGCAGTTTTGAACAGGGGGCGCGGTTCTTC; cdr3_aa: CASSFEQGARFF
v_call: TRBV4-1; d_call: TRBD1; j_call: TRBJ2-7; clone_size: once; cdr3_nt: TGCGCCAGCAGCCAGTACGGGACAGGGTCGTCCTACGAGCAGTACTTC; cdr3_aa: CASSQYGTGSSYEQYF
v_call: TRBV27; d_call: TRBD1; j_call: TRBJ1-5; clone_size: -; cdr3_nt: TGTGCCAGCTCCGACAGGGGGCATCAGCCCCAGCATTTT; cdr3_aa: CASSDRGHQPQHF
v_call: TRBV21-1; d_call: -; j_call: TRBJ1-5; clone_size: -; cdr3_nt: TGTGCCAGCAGCAAAGTGTGTCAGGGGACAAATCAGCCCCAGCATTTT; cdr3_aa: CASSKVCQGTNQPQHF
v_call: TRBV5-6; d_call: -; j_call: TRBJ2-2; clone_size: -; cdr3_nt: TGTGCCAGCAGCATGGGGTCCACAGGGCACACCGGGGAGCTGTTTTTT; cdr3_aa: CASSMGSTGHTGELFF
v_call: TRBV5-5; d_call: -; j_call: TRBJ2-7; clone_size: -; cdr3_nt: TGTGCCAGCAGCTACTCAATTAATGTTTACCTCGAGCAGTACTTC; cdr3_aa: CASSYSINVYLEQYF
v_call: TRBV6-1; d_call: TRBD1; j_call: TRBJ1-2; clone_size: once; cdr3_nt: TGTGCCAGCAGTACGCGACAGGGGGCGGGCTATGGCTACACCTTC; cdr3_aa: CASSTRQGAGYGYTF
v_call: TRBV5-1; d_call: TRBD1; j_call: TRBJ2-4; clone_size: -; cdr3_nt: TGCGCCAGCAGCTTGGCCCTTGGACAGGGGGGCATTCAGTACTTC; cdr3_aa: CASSLALGQGGIQYF
v_call: TRBV30; d_call: -; j_call: TRBJ1-1; clone_size: -; cdr3_nt: TGTGCCTGGAGACCGGGGGAAACGAGGAACACTGAAGCTTTCTTT; cdr3_aa: CAWRPGETRNTEAFF
v_call: TRBV10-3; d_call: -; j_call: TRBJ1-4; clone_size: once; cdr3_nt: TGTGCCATCAGTGAGTCTAGGGGTGAAAATGAAAAACTGTTTTTT; cdr3_aa: CAISESRGENEKLFF
v_call: TRBV28; d_call: -; j_call: TRBJ1-2; clone_size: few; cdr3_nt: TGTGCCAGCAGTTTTCAGGATGGCTACACCTTC; cdr3_aa: CASSFQDGYTF
v_call: TRBV6-4; d_call: -; j_call: TRBJ2-7; clone_size: few; cdr3_nt: TGTGCCAGCAGTGACGCCCACACAGGGAACCTCACCTACGAGCAGCACTTC; cdr3_aa: CASSDAHTGNLTYEQHF
v_call: TRBV18; d_call: TRBD1; j_call: TRBJ2-5; clone_size: -; cdr3_nt: TGTGCCAGCTCACGGGGACAGGGGCAAGAGACCCAGTACTTC; cdr3_aa: CASSRGQGQETQYF
v_call: TRBV4-1; d_call: TRBD2; j_call: TRBJ2-4; clone_size: -; cdr3_nt: TGCGCCAGCAGCCAAGTCGTAGGGCCCGGGGGGTCCAAAAACATTCAGTACTTC; cdr3_aa: CASSQVVGPGGSKNIQYF
v_call: TRBV4-3; d_call: -; j_call: TRBJ1-4; clone_size: -; cdr3_nt: TGCGCCAGCAGCCAAGCTCCCGGGGAGGGGGATGAAAAACTGTTTTTT; cdr3_aa: CASSQAPGEGDEKLFF
v_call: TRBV5-1; d_call: TRBD2; j_call: TRBJ2-3; clone_size: once; cdr3_nt: TGCGCCAGCAGCTTGACGAGCGGGGGGTTTGATACGCAGTATTTT; cdr3_aa: CASSLTSGGFDTQYF
v_call: TRBV18; d_call: -; j_call: TRBJ1-1; clone_size: -; cdr3_nt: TGTGCCAGCTCACCACCAAGACTCCAGAACACTGAAGCTTTCTTT; cdr3_aa: CASSPPRLQNTEAFF
v_call: TRBV28; d_call: TRBD1; j_call: TRBJ2-3; clone_size: -; cdr3_nt: TGTGCCAGCAGTTTAGGGACAGCTAGTATACGACAGTATTTT; cdr3_aa: CASSLGTASIRQYF
v_call: TRBV6-1; d_call: -; j_call: TRBJ1-5; clone_size: -; cdr3_nt: TGTGCCAGCAGTGAATCAGGCAGTGGTGGCAATCAGCCCCAGCATTTT; cdr3_aa: CASSESGSGGNQPQHF
v_call: TRBV28; d_call: TRBD2; j_call: TRBJ2-1; clone_size: -; cdr3_nt: TGTGCCAGCGCACCGGGGGGGTCCTGGGGCGAGCAGTTCTTC; cdr3_aa: CASAPGGSWGEQFF
v_call: TRBV5-6; d_call: -; j_call: TRBJ2-7; clone_size: -; cdr3_nt: TGTGCCAGCAGTGGGACTGCCTACGAGCAGTACTTC; cdr3_aa: CASSGTAYEQYF
v_call: TRBV7-2; d_call: -; j_call: TRBJ2-5; clone_size: once; cdr3_nt: TGTGCCAGCAGCCGAGCGCCCTCAGTCTCCCAAGAGACCCAGTACTTC; cdr3_aa: CASSRAPSVSQETQYF
v_call: TRBV28; d_call: TRBD2; j_call: TRBJ2-3; clone_size: few; cdr3_nt: TGTGCCACCTGGGTAGCGGGGGTGGTAAATACGCAGTATTTT; cdr3_aa: CATWVAGVVNTQYF
v_call: TRBV5-1; d_call: -; j_call: TRBJ2-5; clone_size: -; cdr3_nt: TGCGCCAGCAGCTTGGAGGAGAGACCGTGGGAGACCCAGTACTTC; cdr3_aa: CASSLEERPWETQYF
v_call: TRBV28; d_call: TRBD1; j_call: TRBJ1-3; clone_size: -; cdr3_nt: TGTGCCAGCAGTTTATTCGGGACAGGCACTGGAAACACCATATATTTT; cdr3_aa: CASSLFGTGTGNTIYF
v_call: TRBV7-2; d_call: TRBD1; j_call: TRBJ1-1; clone_size: -; cdr3_nt: TGTGCCAGCAGCTTACAGGGGGTGAGCACTGAAGCTTTCTTT; cdr3_aa: CASSLQGVSTEAFF
v_call: TRBV13; d_call: TRBD2; j_call: TRBJ2-1; clone_size: -; cdr3_nt: TGTGCCAGCAGCTCGAGTGGGGGGGGACTAGCGTATGAGCAGTTCTTC; cdr3_aa: CASSSSGGGLAYEQFF
v_call: TRBV7-2; d_call: TRBD2; j_call: TRBJ2-2; clone_size: -; cdr3_nt: TGTGCCAGCAGCTTTCGGCGGGGGGAGAACACCGGGGAGCTGTTTTTT; cdr3_aa: CASSFRRGENTGELFF
v_call: TRBV10-2; d_call: -; j_call: TRBJ1-5; clone_size: -; cdr3_nt: TGCGCCAGCAGTGAGTGGCAAAACAATCAGCCCCAGCATTTT; cdr3_aa: CASSEWQNNQPQHF
v_call: TRBV10-3; d_call: TRBD2; j_call: TRBJ2-1; clone_size: -; cdr3_nt: TGTGCCATCAGTGAGGGGACTAGCCTCAGCTCCTACAATGAGCAGTTCTTC; cdr3_aa: CAISEGTSLSSYNEQFF
v_call: TRBV14; d_call: TRBD1; j_call: TRBJ1-2; clone_size: -; cdr3_nt: TGTGCCAGCAGCCCAGGGACAGGGGCCTCTCCCTATGGCTACACCTTC; cdr3_aa: CASSPGTGASPYGYTF
v_call: TRBV19; d_call: TRBD1; j_call: TRBJ1-6; clone_size: -; cdr3_nt: TGTGCCAGTAGTAGGGCCGGGACAGAAGGATCACCCCTCCACTTT; cdr3_aa: CASSRAGTEGSPLHF
v_call: TRBV7-6; d_call: -; j_call: TRBJ1-6; clone_size: -; cdr3_nt: TGTGCCAGCAGCTCCCGACAGGCGGATTCACCCCTCCACTTT; cdr3_aa: CASSSRQADSPLHF